The 16 T cell receptor beta chains in this list originate from one sample, sequenced in a study of cytomegalovirus exposure and HLA in healthy donors. PCR amplification relied on 60 Vbeta primers (plus 13 Jbeta primers). Sequencing was performed with immunoSEQ multiplex PCR; in TCRdb, only in-frame clones are kept and a portion is missing. Its clone listing holds over 65,000 clones. Sequencing input: PBMCs. These receptor sequences come from a young man in good health and CMV-seronegative.

The V and J genes are TRBV7-9 and TRBJ1-6; 8 bases match TRBD1. The junction had 7 bases not matched to a gene; V was cut back by 5 bases and J by 10 bases. The CDR3 has 14 residues. Germline V lookup: CDR1 SEHNR, CDR2 FQNEAQ (reference sequence). CDR3 nucleotides: TGTGCCAGCAGCCGGACAGGGTTAGGGTCACCCCTCCACTTT. Its protein product is CASSRTGLGSPLHF.

The J gene is TRBJ2-3, the V gene TRBV10-1; no clear D. V was cut by 0 bases and J by 0 bases, with 7 bases left in between. Germline values: CDR1 WNHNN, CDR2 SYGVQD (reference sequence). The CDR3 length is 15 residues. This CDR3 reads CASSESRSSTDTQYF. In DNA form, the CDR3 reads TGCGCCAGCAGTGAGTCGCGATCTAGCACAGATACGCAGTATTTT.

The chain employs TRBV6-5 and TRBJ1-6, with 8 positions matching TRBD1. This CDR3 contains 15 residues. CDR1 MNHEY and CDR2 SVGAGI come from the germline V gene. Trimming at V came to 6 bases and at J to 4 bases, leaving 5 bases not matched to a gene. The chain's CDR3 is CASRRQGLYNSPLHF. In DNA, the CDR3 is TGTGCCAGCAGGAGACAGGGGCTTTATAATTCACCCCTCCACTTT.

The rearrangement links TRBV28 to TRBJ2-7; weak D call: TRBD1 (5 bases). Germline CDR1 MDHEN, CDR2 SYDVKM. V was cut by 0 bases and J by 4 bases, with 10 bases left in between. CDR3 length: 14 amino acids. As DNA, the CDR3 is TGTGCCAGCAGTTTATGGGGGCGCAGATACGAGCAGTACTTC. As protein: CASSLWGRRYEQYF.

The chain's CDR3 is CASSRELAGYTDTQYF. CDR3 DNA: TGTGCCAGCAGCCGGGAACTAGCGGGATACACAGATACGCAGTATTTT. The chain has TRBV5-6 and TRBJ2-3, with TRBD2 identical over 10 bases. Germline assignment: CDR1 SGHDT and CDR2 YYEEEE. The CDR3 length is 16 residues. Germline trimming cut 4 bases from V and 2 bases from J; bases unmatched to any gene: 7.

V is TRBV5-6 and J is TRBJ2-5; a possible D gene is TRBD2 (6 bases). Trimming stripped 5 bases from V and 3 bases from J, with 14 bases between. Germline V CDR1 and CDR2: SGHDT, YYEEEE. The CDR3 totals 14 residues. The CDR3 spells CASRRVGGKETQYF. CDR3 DNA: TGTGCCAGCAGACGGGTAGGCGGGAAAGAGACCCAGTACTTC. Together with reference TRBV5-6 and TRBJ2-5, the CDR3 gives the full variable domain: DAGVTQSPTHLIKTRGQQVTLRCSPKSGHDTVSWYQQALGQGPQFIFQYYEEEERQRGNFPDRFSGHQFPNYSSELNVNALLLGDSALYLCASRRVGGKETQYFGPGTRLLVL.

V and J are TRBV6-4 and TRBJ2-7; 8 nucleotides agree with TRBD2. V was pared by 5 bases and J by 7 bases, with 13 bases of the junction left unmatched. The CDR3 totals 15 residues. Germline lookup yields CDR1 MRHNA and CDR2 SNTAGT. This CDR3 is CASSSQGAGEKEQYF. CDR3 DNA: TGTGCCAGCAGTTCCCAAGGAGCGGGAGAGAAAGAGCAGTACTTC.

The chain uses TRBV6-1 and TRBJ2-5, with 8 bases aligning to TRBD1. Germline V gene sequence: CDR1 MNHNS, CDR2 SASEGT. The CDR3 spans 15 residues. V shed 5 bases and J 5 bases; nucleotides not matched to a gene: 10. CDR3 amino acids: CASSLGQGSGETQYF. The CDR3 DNA follows: TGTGCCAGCAGTCTAGGACAGGGTTCGGGGGAGACCCAGTACTTC.

The J gene is TRBJ2-2, the V gene TRBV5-1; no firm D call. Germline assignment: CDR1 SGHRS and CDR2 YFSETQ. The CDR3 sequence is 16 residues long. The V and J ends lost 4 bases and 3 bases respectively, with 16 bases between them. As DNA, the CDR3 is TGCGCCAGCAGCCCTCTAATCGGCCTAGACACCGGGGAGCTGTTTTTT. Translation: CASSPLIGLDTGELFF.

The rearrangement uses TRBV29-1 and TRBJ1-1, with D uncertain. From germline, CDR1 is SQVTM and CDR2 ANQGSEA. CDR3 length: 13 residues. This CDR3 reads CSSLKPLNTEAFF. The CDR3 DNA follows: TGCAGTTCACTAAAGCCCCTGAACACTGAAGCTTTCTTT. The full variable domain, with the rest looked up from reference TRBV29-1 and TRBJ1-1, is SAVISQKPSRDICQRGTSLTIQCQVDSQVTMMFWYRQQPGQSLTLIATANQGSEATYESGFVIDKFPISRPNLTFSTLTVSNMSPEDSSIYLCSSLKPLNTEAFFGQGTRLTVV.

The chain recombines TRBV6-5 with TRBJ1-3; D is possibly TRBD1 (5 bases). The CDR3 spans 14 residues. V was pared by 11 bases and J by 0 bases, with 14 bases between. Germline assignment: CDR1 MNHEY and CDR2 SVGAGI. CDR3 residues: CAVGLVSSGNTIYF. The CDR3 DNA is TGTGCCGTGGGACTCGTTAGCTCTGGAAACACCATATATTTT.

DNA of the CDR3: TGTGCCAGCAGCGCCCGGGACAGGGCCCAAGAGACCCAGTACTTC. Protein: CASSARDRAQETQYF. This chain joins TRBV5-6 and TRBJ2-5; 9 bases map to TRBD1. CDR1 is SGHDT, CDR2 YYEEEE, per germline. The CDR3 has 15 residues. Trimming cost V 4 bases and J 1 base; bases outside gene matches: 5.

The rearrangement uses TRBV28 and TRBJ1-5; D is unclear. Germline values: CDR1 MDHEN, CDR2 SYDVKM. V was shortened by 2 bases and J by 0 bases, with 5 bases between the two germline ends. There are 14 residues in the CDR3. The CDR3 loop reads CASSLLSSNQPQHF. In nucleotides, the CDR3 is TGTGCCAGCAGTTTACTTAGTAGCAATCAGCCCCAGCATTTT.

The chain carries TRBV6-5 and TRBJ1-2; possible D gene TRBD1, 5 bases. Germline CDR1 MNHEY, CDR2 SVGAGI. Between the trimmed V and J ends, which lost 4 bases and 1 base, there was a span of 13 bases. The CDR3 is 15 residues long. The CDR3 loop reads CASSSPGLLNYGYTF. For the CDR3, the DNA is TGTGCCAGCAGTTCCCCGGGACTCCTTAACTATGGCTACACCTTC.

This rearrangement joins TRBV4-1 to TRBJ1-6; possibly TRBD1 for D (6 bases). The V end lost 4 bases, the J end lost 5 bases, and 18 bases lay between the germline ends. The CDR3 spans 17 residues. CDR1 is MGHRA, CDR2 YSYEKL, per germline. The CDR3 DNA reads TGCGCCAGCAGCCCACGCCCCGGGGGGCGCGATAATTCACCCCTCCACTTT. Protein: CASSPRPGGRDNSPLHF.

This chain uses TRBV7-2 with TRBJ2-7; 9 nucleotides agree with TRBD2. Germline trimming cut 5 bases from V and 7 bases from J; bases unmatched to any gene: 6. Per germline, CDR1 SGHTA and CDR2 FQGNSA. The CDR3 is 13 residues long. This CDR3 is CASSRSGSGEQYF. The DNA of the CDR3 is TGTGCCAGCAGCCGTAGCGGGAGCGGAGAGCAGTACTTC. Full variable domain (rest looked up from reference TRBV7-2 and TRBJ2-7): GAGVSQSPSNKVTEKGKDVELRCDPISGHTALYWYRQSLGQGLEFLIYFQGNSAPDKSGLPSDRFSAERTGGSVSTLTIQRTQQEDSAVYLCASSRSGSGEQYFGPGTRLTVT.